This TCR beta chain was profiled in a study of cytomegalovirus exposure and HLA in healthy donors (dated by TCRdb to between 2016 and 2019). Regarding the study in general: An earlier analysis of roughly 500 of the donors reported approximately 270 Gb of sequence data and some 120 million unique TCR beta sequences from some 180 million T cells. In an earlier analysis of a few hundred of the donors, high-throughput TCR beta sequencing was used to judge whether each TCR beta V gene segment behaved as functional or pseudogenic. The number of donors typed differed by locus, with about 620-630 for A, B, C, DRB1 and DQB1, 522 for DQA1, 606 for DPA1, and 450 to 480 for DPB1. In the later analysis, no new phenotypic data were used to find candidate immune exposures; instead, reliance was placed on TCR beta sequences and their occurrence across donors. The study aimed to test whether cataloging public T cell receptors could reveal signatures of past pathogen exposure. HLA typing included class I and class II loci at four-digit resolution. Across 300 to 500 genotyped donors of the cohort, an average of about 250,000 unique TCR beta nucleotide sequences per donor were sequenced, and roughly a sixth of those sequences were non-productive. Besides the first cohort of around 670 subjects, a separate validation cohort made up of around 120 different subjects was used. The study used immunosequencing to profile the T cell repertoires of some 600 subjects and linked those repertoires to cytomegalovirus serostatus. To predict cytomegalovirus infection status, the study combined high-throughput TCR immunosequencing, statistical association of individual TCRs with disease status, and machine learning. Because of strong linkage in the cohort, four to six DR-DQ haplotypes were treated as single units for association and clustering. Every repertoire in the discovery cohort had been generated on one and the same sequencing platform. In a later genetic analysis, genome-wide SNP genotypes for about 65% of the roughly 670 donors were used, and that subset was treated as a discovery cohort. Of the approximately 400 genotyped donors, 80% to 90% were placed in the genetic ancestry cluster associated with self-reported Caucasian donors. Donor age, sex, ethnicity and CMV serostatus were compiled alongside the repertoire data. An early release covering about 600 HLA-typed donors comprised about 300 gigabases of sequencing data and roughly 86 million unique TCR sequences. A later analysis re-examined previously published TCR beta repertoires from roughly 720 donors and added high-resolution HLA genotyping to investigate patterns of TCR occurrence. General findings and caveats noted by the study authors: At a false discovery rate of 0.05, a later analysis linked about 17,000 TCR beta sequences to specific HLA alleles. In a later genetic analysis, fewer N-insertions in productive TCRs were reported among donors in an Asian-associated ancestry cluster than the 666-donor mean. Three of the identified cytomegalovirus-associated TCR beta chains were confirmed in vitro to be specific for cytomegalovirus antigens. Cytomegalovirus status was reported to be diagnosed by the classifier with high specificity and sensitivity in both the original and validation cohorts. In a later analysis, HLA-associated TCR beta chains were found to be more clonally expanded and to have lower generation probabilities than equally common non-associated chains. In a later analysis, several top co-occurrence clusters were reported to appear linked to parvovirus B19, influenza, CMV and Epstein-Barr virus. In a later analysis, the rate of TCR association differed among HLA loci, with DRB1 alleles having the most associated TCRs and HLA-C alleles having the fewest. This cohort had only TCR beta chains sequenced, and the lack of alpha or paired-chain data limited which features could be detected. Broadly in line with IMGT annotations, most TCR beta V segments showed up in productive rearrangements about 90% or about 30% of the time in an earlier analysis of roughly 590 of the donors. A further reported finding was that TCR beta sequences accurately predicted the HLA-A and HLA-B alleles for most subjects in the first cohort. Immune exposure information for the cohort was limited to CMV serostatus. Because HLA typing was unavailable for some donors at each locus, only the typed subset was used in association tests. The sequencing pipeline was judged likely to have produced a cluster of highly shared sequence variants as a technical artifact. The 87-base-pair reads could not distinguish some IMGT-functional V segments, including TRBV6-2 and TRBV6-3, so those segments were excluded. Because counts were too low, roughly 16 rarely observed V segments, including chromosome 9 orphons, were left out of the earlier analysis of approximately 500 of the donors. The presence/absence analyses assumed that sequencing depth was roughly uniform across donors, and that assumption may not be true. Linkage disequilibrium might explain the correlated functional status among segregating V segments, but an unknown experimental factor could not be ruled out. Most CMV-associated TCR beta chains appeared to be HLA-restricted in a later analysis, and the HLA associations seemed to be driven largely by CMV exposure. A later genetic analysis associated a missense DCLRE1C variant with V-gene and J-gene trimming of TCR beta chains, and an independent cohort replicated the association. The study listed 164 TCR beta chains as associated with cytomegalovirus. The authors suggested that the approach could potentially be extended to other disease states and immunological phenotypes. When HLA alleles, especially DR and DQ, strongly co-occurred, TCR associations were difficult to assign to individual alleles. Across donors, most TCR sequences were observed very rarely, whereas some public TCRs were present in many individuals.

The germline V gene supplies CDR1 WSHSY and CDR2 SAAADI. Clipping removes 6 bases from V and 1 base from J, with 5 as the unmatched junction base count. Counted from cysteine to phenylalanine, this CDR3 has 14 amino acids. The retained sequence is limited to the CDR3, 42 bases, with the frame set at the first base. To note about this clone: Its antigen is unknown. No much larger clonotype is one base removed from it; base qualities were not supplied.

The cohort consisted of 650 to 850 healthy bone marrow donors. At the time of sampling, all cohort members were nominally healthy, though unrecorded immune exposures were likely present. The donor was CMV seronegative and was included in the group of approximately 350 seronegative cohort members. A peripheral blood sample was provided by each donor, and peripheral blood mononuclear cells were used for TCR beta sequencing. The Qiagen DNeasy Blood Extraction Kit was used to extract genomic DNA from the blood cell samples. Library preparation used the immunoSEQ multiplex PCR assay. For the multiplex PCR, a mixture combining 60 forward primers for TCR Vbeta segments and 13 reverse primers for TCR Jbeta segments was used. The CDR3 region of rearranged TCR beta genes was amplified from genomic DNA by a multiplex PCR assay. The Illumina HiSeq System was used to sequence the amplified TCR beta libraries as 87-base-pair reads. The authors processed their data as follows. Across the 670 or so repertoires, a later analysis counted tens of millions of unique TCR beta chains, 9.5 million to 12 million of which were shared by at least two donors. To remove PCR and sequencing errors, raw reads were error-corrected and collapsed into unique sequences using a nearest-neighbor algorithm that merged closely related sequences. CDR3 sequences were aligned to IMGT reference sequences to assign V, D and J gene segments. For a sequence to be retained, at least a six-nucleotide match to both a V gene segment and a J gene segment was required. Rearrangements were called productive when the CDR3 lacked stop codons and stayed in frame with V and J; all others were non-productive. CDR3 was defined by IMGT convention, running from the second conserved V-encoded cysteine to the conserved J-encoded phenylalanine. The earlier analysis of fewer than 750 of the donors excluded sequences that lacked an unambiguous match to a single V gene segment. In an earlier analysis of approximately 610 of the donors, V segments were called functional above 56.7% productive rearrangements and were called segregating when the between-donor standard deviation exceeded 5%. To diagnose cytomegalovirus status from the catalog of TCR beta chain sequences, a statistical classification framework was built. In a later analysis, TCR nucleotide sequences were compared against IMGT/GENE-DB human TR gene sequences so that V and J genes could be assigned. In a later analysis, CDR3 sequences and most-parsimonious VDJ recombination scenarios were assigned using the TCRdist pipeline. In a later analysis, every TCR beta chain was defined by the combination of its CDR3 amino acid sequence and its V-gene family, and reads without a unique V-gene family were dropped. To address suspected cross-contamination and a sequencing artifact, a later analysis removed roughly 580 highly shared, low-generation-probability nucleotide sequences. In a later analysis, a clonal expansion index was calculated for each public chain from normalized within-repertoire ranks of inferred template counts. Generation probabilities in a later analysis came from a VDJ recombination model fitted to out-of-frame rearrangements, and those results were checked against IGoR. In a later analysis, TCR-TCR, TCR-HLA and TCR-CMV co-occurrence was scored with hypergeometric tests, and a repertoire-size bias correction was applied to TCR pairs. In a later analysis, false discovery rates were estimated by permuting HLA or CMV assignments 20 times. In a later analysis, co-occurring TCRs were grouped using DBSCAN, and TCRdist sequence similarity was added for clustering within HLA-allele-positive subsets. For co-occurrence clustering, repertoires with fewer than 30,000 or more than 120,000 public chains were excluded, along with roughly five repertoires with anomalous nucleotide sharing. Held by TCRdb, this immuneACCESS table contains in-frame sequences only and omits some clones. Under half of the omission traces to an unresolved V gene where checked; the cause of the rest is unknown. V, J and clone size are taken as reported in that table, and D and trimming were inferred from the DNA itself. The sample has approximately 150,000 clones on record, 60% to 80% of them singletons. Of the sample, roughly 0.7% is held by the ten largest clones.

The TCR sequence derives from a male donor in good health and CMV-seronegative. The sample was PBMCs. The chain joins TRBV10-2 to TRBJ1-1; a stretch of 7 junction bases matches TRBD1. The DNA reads TGCGCCAGCAGCGGGACAGTTACGAACACTGAAGCTTTCTTT. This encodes CASSGTVTNTEAFF.